This entry concerns a single TCR beta chain. Clinical symptoms, serum thyroxine, TRAb, thyroid ultrasound and orbital computed tomography formed the basis of diagnosis. The authors used Ficoll-Paque density gradient centrifugation to separate PBMCs. The input was about 10 ml of fresh peripheral blood. These data belong to a study of Graves' ophthalmopathy and Graves' hyperthyroidism. Amplified material comprised TCR beta CDR3 regions derived from RNA transcripts. First-round RT-PCR employed HTBI primers, with a second-round multiplex PCR after it. TCRdb recomputed calls from the multiplex PCR reads with MiXCR, one row per CDR3 protein. This sample has some 370,000 distinct CDR3 sequences, with about 15% found just once. The sample was peripheral blood. The source is an adult woman with stable Graves' hyperthyroidism.

DNA of the CDR3: TGTGCCAGCAGTTTACTCTCGGGGGGGCCTGGTTCACCCCTCCACTTT. As protein: CASSLLSGGPGSPLHF. The gene calls are TRBV27 and TRBJ1-6; weak D call: TRBD1 (6 bases). The V gene lost 2 bases and the J gene lost 9 bases, with 17 bases spanning the gap. The CDR3 consists of 16 residues. Germline V gene sequence: CDR1 MNHEY, CDR2 SMNVEV (reference sequence).